This T cell receptor (beta chain) was recorded in a study of blood T cell repertoires in COVID-19. Study overall: The analysed material was cDNA or gDNA that came from T cells, B-cell-depleted T cells, or PBMCs.

Cohort 3 donors were reported recovered after two negative PCRs, clearance, or symptom resolution. The V end lost 7 bases, the J end lost 2 bases, and 17 bases lay between the germline ends. CDR3 length equals 15 residues. Germline V gene lookup returns CDR1 LGHDT and CDR2 YNNKEL (reference sequence). In the original processing: Cell counts per sample came from amplifying reference gene primers. TCRdb's copy holds only in-frame clones and misses some; the assay was immunoSEQ multiplex PCR. That table supplies the V and J calls and clone size; D and trimming were determined from the DNA. The sample has fewer than 300,000 clones, 85% seen once.

This clonotype originated in a woman aged 50 to 65 who had recovered from COVID-19. The chain is built from TRBV3-1 (or the pseudogene TRBV3-2) and TRBJ1-2; D might be TRBD1 (6 bases). The sequenced sample was PBMCs or T cells enriched from blood (not recorded which). CDR3 amino acids: CASTGAAGANYGYTF. The CDR3 DNA follows: TGTGCCAGCACCGGGGCTGCGGGGGCGAACTATGGCTACACCTTC.